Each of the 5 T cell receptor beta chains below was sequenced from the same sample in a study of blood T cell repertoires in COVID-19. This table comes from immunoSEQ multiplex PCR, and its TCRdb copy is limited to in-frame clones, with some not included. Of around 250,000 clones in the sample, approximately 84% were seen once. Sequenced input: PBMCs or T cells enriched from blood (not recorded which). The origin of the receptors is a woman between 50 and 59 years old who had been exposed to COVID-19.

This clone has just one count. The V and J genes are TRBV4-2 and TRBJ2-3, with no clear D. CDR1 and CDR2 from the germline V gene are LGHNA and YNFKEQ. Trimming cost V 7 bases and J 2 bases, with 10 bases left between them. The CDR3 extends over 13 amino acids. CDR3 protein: CASKLLHTDTQYF. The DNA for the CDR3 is TGTGCCAGCAAACTTCTCCACACAGATACGCAGTATTTT.

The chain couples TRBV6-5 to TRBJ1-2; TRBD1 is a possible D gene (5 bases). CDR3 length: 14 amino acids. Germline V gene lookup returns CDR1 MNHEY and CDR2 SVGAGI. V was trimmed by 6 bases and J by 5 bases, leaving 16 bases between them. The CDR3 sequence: CASSSDPGGYGYTF. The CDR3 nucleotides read TGTGCCAGCAGCTCCGACCCCGGGGGATATGGCTACACCTTC.

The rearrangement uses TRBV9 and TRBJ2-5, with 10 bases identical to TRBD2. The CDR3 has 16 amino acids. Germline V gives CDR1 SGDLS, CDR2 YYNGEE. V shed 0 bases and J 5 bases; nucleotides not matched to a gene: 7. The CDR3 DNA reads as TGTGCCAGCAGCGTAGGGGCACTAGCGGGGTACGAGACCCAGTACTTC. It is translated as CASSVGALAGYETQYF.

Written as DNA, the CDR3 is TGTGCCAGCAGCTTGGAGGGACTAGCGAGAAATGAGCAGTTCTTC. Its translation is CASSLEGLARNEQFF. The V call is TRBV5-4, the J call TRBJ2-1; 10 positions match TRBD2. V lost 0 bases to trimming and J lost 7 bases; unmatched junction nucleotides: 4. This CDR3 is built from 15 residues. Germline V CDR1 and CDR2: SGHNT, YYREEE (reference sequence).

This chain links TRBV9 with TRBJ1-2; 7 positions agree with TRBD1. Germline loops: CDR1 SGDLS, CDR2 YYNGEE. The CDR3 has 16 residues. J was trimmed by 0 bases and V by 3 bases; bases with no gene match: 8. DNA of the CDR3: TGTGCCAGCAGCGGCGGCCTGGGGACAGCTAACTATGGCTACACCTTC. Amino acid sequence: CASSGGLGTANYGYTF.